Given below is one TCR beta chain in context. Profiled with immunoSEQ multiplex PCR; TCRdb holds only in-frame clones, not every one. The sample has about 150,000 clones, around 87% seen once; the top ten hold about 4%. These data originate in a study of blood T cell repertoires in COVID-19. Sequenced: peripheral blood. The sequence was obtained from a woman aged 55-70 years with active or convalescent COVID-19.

CDR3 amino acids: CASSPPNRYYGYTF. The DNA of the CDR3 is TGTGCCAGCTCACCGCCGAACAGATACTATGGCTACACCTTC. V usage is TRBV18 and J usage is TRBJ1-2; unclear D gene. The V gene's germline CDR1 is KGHSH and CDR2 LQKENI. The ends were cut back, 3 bases at V and 3 bases at J, with 11 bases in the middle. The CDR3 sequence is 14 residues long.